This entry is about one T cell receptor (beta chain). Its antigen is unidentified. V was shortened by 2 bases and J by 9 bases, with 14 bases between the two germline ends. Germline CDR1 reads LNHDA; CDR2 reads SQIVND (reference sequence). CDR3 size: 14 residues. PCR employed 60 Vbeta and 13 Jbeta primers. Method: immunoSEQ multiplex PCR; TCRdb's copy keeps in-frame clones and lacks some. The sample lists 150,000 to 200,000 clones, 65% to 90% occurring once. This sample was included in a study of cytomegalovirus exposure and HLA in healthy donors. General observations from the study: Researchers counted around 170 TCR beta chains as cytomegalovirus-associated. Immune exposure information available was restricted to CMV serostatus. Earlier analysis looked at TCR beta V segments, and most were productive about 90% or about 30% of the time. For cytomegalovirus status, the classifier reportedly gave diagnoses with high specificity and sensitivity.

V is TRBV19 and J is TRBJ2-1; D is unclear. This sequence was found in a woman aged 50 to 60 in good health and CMV-seronegative. Sequenced: PBMCs. The CDR3 region is CASSISWALREQFF. The CDR3 region has the DNA TGTGCCAGTAGTATATCCTGGGCCCTGCGTGAGCAGTTCTTC.